Many counts were recorded for the clone carrying this T cell receptor beta chain. Its cognate antigen is unknown. The data were taken from a study of CD8 T cells in ankylosing spondylitis. The CDR3 sequence is 15 residues long. Trimming left V 4 bases short and J 0 bases short, with 12 bases between. CDR1 and CDR2 from the germline V gene are SQVTM and ANQGSEA. TCRdb re-called the 5' RACE reads with MiXCR, one entry per CDR3 protein. The sample includes 220,000 or so distinct CDR3 sequences, over 9.5% of them seen just once. Broader study findings: Several highly homologous variants made up a TCR beta motif, and this motif appeared characteristic of ankylosing spondylitis blood.

The chain recombines TRBV29-1 with TRBJ1-4; D remains unclear. The clonotype was recovered from a male donor with ankylosing spondylitis or in good health (not recorded which). The sample taken for sequencing was blood, either unsorted or a sorted T cell fraction (not recorded which). The CDR3 bases are TGCAGCGTTGGCCTCCTTGGGGCAACTAATGAAAAACTGTTTTTT. It specifies CSVGLLGATNEKLFF.